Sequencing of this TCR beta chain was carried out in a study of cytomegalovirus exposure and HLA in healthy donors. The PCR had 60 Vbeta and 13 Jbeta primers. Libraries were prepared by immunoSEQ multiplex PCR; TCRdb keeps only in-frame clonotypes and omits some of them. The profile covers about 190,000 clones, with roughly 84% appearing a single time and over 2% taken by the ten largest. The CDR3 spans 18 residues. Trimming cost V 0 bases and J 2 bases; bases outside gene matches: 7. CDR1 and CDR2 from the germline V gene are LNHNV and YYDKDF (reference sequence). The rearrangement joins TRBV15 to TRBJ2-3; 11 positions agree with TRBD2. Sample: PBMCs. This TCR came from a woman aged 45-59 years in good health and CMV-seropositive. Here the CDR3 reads CATSRESASGGYTDTQYF. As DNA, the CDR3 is TGTGCCACCAGCAGAGAGTCGGCTAGCGGGGGGTACACAGATACGCAGTATTTT.